This T cell receptor beta chain was recovered during a study of T cell repertoires in cytomegalovirus infection. As for the study in general: Peptides in the study included HLA-C-restricted and HLA-B-restricted CMV epitopes. Matching HLA type and CMV infection were both indicated by public TCR beta signatures.

Findings of the study overall: HLA-C-restricted CMV-specific TCR beta clonotypes prevailed in the ex vivo response.

Germline V gene data show CDR1 as SGHVS and CDR2 as FNYEAQ. Trimming took off 2 bases at V and 4 bases at J, with 17 bases between the two ends. The CDR3 has 17 residues. TCRdb called the reads again in MiXCR, with one record for every CDR3 protein. The sample lists fewer than 950,000 distinct CDR3 sequences, about 31% occurring once. A note on this clonotype: As yet, its antigen is unknown.

The source material was cultured CD8+ T cells from PBMCs, sampled from culture after CMV antigen stimulation. The source of this sequence is a human donor in good health (CMV status not recorded). Some clones in this sample may be carry-over from other donors' samples. V gene TRBV7-6 combines with J gene TRBJ2-2, with D maybe TRBD1 (5 bases). The CDR3 loop is CASSLPELGQATGELFF. DNA of the CDR3: TGTGCCAGCAGCTTACCGGAGTTGGGGCAGGCCACCGGGGAGCTGTTTTTT.